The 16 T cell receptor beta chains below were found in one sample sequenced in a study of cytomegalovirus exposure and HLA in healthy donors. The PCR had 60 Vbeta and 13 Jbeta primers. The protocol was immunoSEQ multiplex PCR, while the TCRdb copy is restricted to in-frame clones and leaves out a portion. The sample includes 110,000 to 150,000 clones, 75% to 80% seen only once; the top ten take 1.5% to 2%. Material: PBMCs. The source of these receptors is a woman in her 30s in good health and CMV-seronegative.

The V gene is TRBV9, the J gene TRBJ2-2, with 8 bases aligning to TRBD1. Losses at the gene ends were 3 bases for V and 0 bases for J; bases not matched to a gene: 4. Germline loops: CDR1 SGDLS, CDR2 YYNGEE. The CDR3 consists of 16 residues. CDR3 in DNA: TGTGCCAGCAGCGACGACAGGGGCGCGAACACCGGGGAGCTGTTTTTT. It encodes CASSDDRGANTGELFF.

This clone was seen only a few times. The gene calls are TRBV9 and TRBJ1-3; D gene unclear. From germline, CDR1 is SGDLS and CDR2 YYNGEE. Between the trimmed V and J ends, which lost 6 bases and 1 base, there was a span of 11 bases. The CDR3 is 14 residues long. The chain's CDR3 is CASNRGYSGNTIYF. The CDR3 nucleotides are TGTGCCAGCAATCGGGGTTATTCTGGAAACACCATATATTTT.

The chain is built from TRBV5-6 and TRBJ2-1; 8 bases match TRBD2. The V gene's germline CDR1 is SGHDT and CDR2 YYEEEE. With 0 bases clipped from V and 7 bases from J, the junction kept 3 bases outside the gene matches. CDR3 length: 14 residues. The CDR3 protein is CASSLAGGGNEQFF. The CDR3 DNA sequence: TGTGCCAGCAGCTTGGCCGGGGGGGGAAATGAGCAGTTCTTC.

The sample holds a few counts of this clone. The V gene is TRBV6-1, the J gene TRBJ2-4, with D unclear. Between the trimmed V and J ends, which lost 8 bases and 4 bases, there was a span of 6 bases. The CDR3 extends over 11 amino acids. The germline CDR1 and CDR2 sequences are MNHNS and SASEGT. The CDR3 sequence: CASGQKNIQYF. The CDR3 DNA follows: TGTGCCAGCGGCCAGAAAAACATTCAGTACTTC.

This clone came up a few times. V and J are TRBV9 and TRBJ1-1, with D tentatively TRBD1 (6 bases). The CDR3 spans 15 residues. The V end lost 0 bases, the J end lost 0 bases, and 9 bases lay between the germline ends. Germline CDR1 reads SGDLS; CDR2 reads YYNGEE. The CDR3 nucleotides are TGTGCCAGCAGCGTAGAGGGGGTGCTGAACACTGAAGCTTTCTTT. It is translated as CASSVEGVLNTEAFF.

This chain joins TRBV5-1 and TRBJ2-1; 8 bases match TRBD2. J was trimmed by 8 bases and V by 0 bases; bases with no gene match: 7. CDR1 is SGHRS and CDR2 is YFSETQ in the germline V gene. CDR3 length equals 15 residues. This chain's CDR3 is CASSLGRGALDEQFF. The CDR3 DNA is TGCGCCAGCAGCTTGGGGCGGGGGGCCCTCGATGAGCAGTTCTTC.

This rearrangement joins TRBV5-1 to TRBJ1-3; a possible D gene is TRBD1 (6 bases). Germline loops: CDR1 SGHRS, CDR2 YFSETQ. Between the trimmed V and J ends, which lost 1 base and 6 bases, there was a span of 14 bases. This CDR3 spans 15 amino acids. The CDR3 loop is CASSLKTGAENTIYF. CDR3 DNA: TGCGCCAGCAGCTTGAAGACAGGAGCAGAAAACACCATATATTTT. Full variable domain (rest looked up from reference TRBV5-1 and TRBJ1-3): KAGVTQTPRYLIKTRGQQVTLSCSPISGHRSVSWYQQTPGQGLQFLFEYFSETQRNKGNFPGRFSGRQFSNSRSEMNVSTLELGDSALYLCASSLKTGAENTIYFGEGSWLTVV.

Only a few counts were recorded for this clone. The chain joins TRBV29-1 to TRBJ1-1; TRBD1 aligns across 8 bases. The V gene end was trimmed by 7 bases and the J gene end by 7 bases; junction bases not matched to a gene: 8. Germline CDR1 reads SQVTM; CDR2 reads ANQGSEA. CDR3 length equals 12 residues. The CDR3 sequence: CSAGQGQGEAFF. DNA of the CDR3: TGCAGCGCCGGACAGGGTCAGGGTGAAGCTTTCTTT.

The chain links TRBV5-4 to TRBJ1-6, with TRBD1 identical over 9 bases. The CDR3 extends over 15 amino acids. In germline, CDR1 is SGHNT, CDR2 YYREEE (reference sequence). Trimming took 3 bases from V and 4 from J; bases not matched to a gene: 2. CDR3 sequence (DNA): TGTGCCAGCAGCTCTGGACAGGGGTATAATTCACCCCTCCACTTT. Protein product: CASSSGQGYNSPLHF.

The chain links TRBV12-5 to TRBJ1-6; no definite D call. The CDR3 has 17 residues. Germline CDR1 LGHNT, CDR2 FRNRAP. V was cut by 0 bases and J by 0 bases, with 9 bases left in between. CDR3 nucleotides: TGTGCTAGTGGTTTGGTACACGGGAGCTCCTATAATTCACCCCTCCACTTT. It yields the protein CASGLVHGSSYNSPLHF.

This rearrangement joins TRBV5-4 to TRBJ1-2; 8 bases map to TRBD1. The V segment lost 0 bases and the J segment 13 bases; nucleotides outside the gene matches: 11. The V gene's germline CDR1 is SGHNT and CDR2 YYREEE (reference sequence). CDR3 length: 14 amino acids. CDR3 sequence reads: CASSLDQGAPLATF. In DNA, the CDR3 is TGTGCCAGCAGCTTGGATCAGGGGGCCCCTCTTGCCACCTTC.

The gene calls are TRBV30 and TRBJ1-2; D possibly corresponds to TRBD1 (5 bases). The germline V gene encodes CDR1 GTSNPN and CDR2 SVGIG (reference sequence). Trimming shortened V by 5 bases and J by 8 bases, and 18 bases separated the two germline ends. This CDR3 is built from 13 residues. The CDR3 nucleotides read TGTGCCTGGCAGGGAGGCGGATTCGGGGGCTACACCTTC. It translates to CAWQGGGFGGYTF.

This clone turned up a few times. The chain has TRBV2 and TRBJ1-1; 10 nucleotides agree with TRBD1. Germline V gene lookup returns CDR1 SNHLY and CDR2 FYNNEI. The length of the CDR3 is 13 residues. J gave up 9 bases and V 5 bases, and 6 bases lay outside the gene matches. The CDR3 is CASSWDRGGQAFF. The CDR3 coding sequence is TGTGCCAGCAGTTGGGACAGGGGTGGACAAGCTTTCTTT.

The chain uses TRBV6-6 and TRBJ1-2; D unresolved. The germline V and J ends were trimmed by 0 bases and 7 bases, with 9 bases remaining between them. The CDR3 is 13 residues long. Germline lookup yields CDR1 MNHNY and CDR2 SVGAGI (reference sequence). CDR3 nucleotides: TGTGCCAGCAGTTACTCAGGCCAGGCTGGCTACACCTTC. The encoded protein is CASSYSGQAGYTF.

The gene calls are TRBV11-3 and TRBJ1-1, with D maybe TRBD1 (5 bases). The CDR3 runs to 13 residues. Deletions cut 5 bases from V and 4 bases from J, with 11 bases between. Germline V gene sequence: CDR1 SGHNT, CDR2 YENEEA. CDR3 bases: TGTGCCAGCAGCACCAGGGAGGCCACTGAAGCTTTCTTT. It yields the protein CASSTREATEAFF.

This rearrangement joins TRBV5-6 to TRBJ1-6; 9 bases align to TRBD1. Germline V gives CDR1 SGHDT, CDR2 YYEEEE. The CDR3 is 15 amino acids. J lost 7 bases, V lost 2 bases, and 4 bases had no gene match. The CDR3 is CASSLGTGTNSPLHF. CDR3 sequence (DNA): TGTGCCAGCAGCTTAGGGACAGGGACAAATTCACCCCTCCACTTT.